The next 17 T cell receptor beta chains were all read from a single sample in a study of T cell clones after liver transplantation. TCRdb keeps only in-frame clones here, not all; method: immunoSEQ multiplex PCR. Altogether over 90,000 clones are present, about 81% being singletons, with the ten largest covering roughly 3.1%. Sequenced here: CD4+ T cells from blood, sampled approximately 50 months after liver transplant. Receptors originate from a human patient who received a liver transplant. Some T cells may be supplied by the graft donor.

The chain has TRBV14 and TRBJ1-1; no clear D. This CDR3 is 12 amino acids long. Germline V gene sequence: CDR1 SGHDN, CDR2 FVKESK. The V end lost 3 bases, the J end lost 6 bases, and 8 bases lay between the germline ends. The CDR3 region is CASSHRLPEAFF. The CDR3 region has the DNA TGTGCCAGCAGCCACCGTCTACCTGAAGCTTTCTTT.

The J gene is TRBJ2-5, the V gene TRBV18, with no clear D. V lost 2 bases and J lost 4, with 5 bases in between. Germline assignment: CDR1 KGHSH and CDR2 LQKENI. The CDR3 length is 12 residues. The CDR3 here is CASSPSRETQYF. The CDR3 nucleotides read TGTGCCAGCTCACCAAGCCGAGAGACCCAGTACTTC.

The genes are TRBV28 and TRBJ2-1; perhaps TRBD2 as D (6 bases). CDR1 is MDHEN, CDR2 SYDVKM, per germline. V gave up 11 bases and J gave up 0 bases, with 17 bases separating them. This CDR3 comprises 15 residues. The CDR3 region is CASKGRGSSYNEQFF. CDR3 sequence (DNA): TGTGCCTCCAAGGGGCGGGGTAGCTCCTACAATGAGCAGTTCTTC.

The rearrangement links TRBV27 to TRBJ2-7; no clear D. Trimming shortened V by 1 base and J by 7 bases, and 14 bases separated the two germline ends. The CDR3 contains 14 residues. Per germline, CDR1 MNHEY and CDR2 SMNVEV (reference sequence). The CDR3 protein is CASSLLGSRGEQYF. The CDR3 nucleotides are TGTGCCAGCAGTTTATTGGGCAGCCGTGGGGAGCAGTACTTC.

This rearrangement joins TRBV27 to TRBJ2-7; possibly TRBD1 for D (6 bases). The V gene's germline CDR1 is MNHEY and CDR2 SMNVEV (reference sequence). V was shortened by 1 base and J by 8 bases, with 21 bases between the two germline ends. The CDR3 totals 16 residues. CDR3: CASSLFDGLGAGKQYF. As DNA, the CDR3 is TGTGCCAGCAGTTTATTCGACGGACTGGGGGCCGGAAAGCAGTACTTC.

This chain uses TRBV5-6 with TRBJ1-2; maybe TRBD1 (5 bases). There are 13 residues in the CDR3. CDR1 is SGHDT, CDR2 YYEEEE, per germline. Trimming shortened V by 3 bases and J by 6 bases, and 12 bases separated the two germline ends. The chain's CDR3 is CASSWASGNGYTF. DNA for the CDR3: TGTGCCAGCAGCTGGGCCTCAGGGAATGGCTACACCTTC.

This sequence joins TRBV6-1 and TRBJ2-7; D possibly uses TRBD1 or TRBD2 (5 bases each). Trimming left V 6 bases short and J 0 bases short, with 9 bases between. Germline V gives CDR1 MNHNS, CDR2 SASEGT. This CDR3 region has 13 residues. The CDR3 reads CASRLGDSYEQYF. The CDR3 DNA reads TGTGCCAGCAGGTTGGGGGACTCCTACGAGCAGTACTTC.

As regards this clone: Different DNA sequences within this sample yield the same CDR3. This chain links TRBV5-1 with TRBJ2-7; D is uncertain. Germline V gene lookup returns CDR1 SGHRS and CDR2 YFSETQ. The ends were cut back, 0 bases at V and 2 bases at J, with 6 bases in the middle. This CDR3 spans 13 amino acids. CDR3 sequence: CASSLEGTYEQYF. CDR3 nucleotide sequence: TGCGCCAGCAGCTTGGAAGGCACCTACGAGCAGTACTTC.

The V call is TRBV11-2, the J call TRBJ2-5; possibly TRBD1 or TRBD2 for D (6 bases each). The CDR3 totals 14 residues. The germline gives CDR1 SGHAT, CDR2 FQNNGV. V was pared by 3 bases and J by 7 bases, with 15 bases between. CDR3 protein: CASSFKTGAGTQYF. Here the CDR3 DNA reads TGTGCCAGCAGCTTCAAGACGGGGGCGGGGACCCAGTACTTC.

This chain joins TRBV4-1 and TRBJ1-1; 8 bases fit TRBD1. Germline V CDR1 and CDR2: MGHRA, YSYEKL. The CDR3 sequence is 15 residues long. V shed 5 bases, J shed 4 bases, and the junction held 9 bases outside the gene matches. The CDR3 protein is CASSTTDRESTEAFF. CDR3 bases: TGCGCCAGCAGCACAACGGACAGGGAATCCACTGAAGCTTTCTTT.

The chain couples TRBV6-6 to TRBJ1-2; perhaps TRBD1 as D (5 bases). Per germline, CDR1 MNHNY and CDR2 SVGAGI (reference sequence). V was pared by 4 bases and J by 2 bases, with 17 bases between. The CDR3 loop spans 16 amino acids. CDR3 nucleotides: TGTGCCAGCAGTTCCCTGCGACAGAATGAGAACTATGGCTACACCTTC. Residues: CASSSLRQNENYGYTF.

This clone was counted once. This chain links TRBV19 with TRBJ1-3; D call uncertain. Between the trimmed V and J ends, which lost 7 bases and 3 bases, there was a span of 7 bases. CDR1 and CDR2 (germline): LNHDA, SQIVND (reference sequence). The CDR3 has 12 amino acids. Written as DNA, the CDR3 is TGTGCCAGTACCGGGGATGGAAACACCATATATTTT. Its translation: CASTGDGNTIYF.

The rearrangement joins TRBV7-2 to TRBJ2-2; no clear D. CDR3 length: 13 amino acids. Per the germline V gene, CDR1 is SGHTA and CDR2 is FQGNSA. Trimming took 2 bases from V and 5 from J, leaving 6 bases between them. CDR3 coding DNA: TGTGCCAGCAGCTTAAGCGTTACCGGGGAGCTGTTTTTT. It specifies CASSLSVTGELFF.

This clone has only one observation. CDR3 coding DNA: TGTGCCAGCCTTCCGGGGGGGGGTAGCAATCAGCCCCAGCATTTT. Translating gives CASLPGGGSNQPQHF. The rearrangement joins TRBV19 to TRBJ1-5; the D gene is possibly TRBD1 (5 bases). V was trimmed by 9 bases and J by 0 bases, leaving 15 bases between them. The CDR3 length is 15 residues. CDR1 LNHDA and CDR2 SQIVND come from the germline V gene (reference sequence).

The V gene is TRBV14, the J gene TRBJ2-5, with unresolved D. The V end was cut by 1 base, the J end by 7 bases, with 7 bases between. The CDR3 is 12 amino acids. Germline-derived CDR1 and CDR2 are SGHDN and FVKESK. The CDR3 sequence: CASSQVVWTQYF. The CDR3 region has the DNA TGTGCCAGCAGCCAAGTAGTATGGACCCAGTACTTC.

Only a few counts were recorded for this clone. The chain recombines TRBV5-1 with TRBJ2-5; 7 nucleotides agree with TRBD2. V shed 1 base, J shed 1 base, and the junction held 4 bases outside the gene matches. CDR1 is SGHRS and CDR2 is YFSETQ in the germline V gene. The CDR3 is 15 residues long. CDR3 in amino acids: CASSLPGGSQETQYF. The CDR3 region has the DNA TGCGCCAGCAGCTTGCCCGGGGGGTCCCAAGAGACCCAGTACTTC. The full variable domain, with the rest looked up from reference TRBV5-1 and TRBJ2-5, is KAGVTQTPRYLIKTRGQQVTLSCSPISGHRSVSWYQQTPGQGLQFLFEYFSETQRNKGNFPGRFSGRQFSNSRSEMNVSTLELGDSALYLCASSLPGGSQETQYFGPGTRLLVL.

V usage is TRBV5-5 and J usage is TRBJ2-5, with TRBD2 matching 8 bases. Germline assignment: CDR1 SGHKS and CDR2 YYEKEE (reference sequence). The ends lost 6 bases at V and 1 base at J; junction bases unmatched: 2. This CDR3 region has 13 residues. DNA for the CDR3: TGTGCCAGCACCCTAGCGGGCCAAGAGACCCAGTACTTC. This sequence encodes CASTLAGQETQYF.